This T cell receptor (beta chain) was obtained from a study of shared clonotypes between healthy human individuals. Findings of the study overall: Memory subsets generally showed smaller estimated richness than naive subsets did.

Using around 200 ng DNA, some 30,000 T cell genomes, the sorted-subset replicate PCRs were run. The repertoire was sequenced with immunoSEQ multiplex PCR; TCRdb's copy has only in-frame clones and lacks some. The sample contains about 2 million clones, 85% to 95% of which appear only once. Trimming took off 3 bases at V and 0 bases at J, with 20 bases between the two ends. Germline V gene data show CDR1 as KGHSH and CDR2 as LQKENI. The CDR3 length is 18 residues. Positively selected for CCR7, the CD45RO-negative cells used as naive CD8 cells excluded terminally differentiated effector memory CD45RA+ cells. About this clone: The antigen remains undetermined.

The origin of this receptor is a man aged 18 to 30 in good health. Sequencing used naive CD8+ T cells sorted from blood. The rearrangement links TRBV18 to TRBJ1-1; no firm D call. The CDR3 loop is CASSPLWRSRRMNTEAFF. DNA of the CDR3: TGTGCCAGCTCACCTCTCTGGAGGAGTAGGCGGATGAACACTGAAGCTTTCTTT.